The 30 T cell receptor beta chains reported below all come from one sample, sequenced in a study of T cells after yellow fever vaccination. One entry per CDR3 protein, called by TCRdb with MiXCR from the 5' RACE reads. The sample consists of approximately 510,000 distinct CDR3 sequences, just over 20% of them appearing once. Sequencing was performed on PBMCs, taken less than 25 days after the first yellow fever vaccination. These receptors came from a man aged 18 to 29 who received the YFV17D yellow fever vaccine.

This clonotype has at least ten counts. V is TRBV12-5 and J is TRBJ1-1; 7 positions agree with TRBD1. The CDR3 consists of 14 residues. In germline, CDR1 is LGHNT, CDR2 FRNRAP. With 1 base clipped from V and 4 bases from J, the junction kept 3 bases outside the gene matches. DNA of the CDR3: TGTGCTAGTGGTTTGGGCACAGGGGTCACTGAAGCTTTCTTT. Translation gives CASGLGTGVTEAFF.

This clonotype appeared a few times. The chain combines TRBV6-1 with TRBJ2-3, with D possibly being TRBD2 (6 bases). This CDR3 comprises 13 residues. V was cut by 6 bases and J by 6 bases, with 13 bases left in between. Germline values: CDR1 MNHNS, CDR2 SASEGT. The CDR3 spells CASRGGAPDTQYF. The CDR3 coding sequence is TGTGCCAGCAGGGGCGGGGCGCCGGATACGCAGTATTTT.

This clonotype was counted a few times. Compared with germline, one end of the junction differs, possibly owing to a read error. J is TRBJ2-2 and V is TRBV25-1; 9 positions match TRBD1. The length of the CDR3 is 16 residues. From germline, CDR1 is MGHDK and CDR2 SYGVNS. The CDR3 DNA sequence: TGTGCCAGCAGTAGACTGGGGACAGGGAACGCCGGGGAGCTGTTTTTT. The encoded protein is CASSRLGTGNAGELFF.

The chain is built from TRBV11-2 and TRBJ2-6; D not certain. The CDR3 consists of 19 residues. Trimming took off 5 bases at V and 3 bases at J, with 23 bases between the two ends. From germline, CDR1 is SGHAT and CDR2 FQNNGV. The CDR3 nucleotides read TGTGCCAGCAGCCCGCCCTTCCACGGGCAATCCATTGGGGCCAACGTCCTGACTTTC. This translates into CASSPPFHGQSIGANVLTF.

V usage is TRBV12-3 or TRBV12-4 and J usage is TRBJ2-1; 9 bases agree with TRBD2. The trim removed 7 bases at V and 4 bases at J, leaving 11 bases unmatched. CDR3 length equals 16 residues. The CDR3 DNA reads as TGTGCCAGCAACGAAGAGGTAGCGGGGGAATACAATGAGCAGTTCTTC. Protein product: CASNEEVAGEYNEQFF.

The chain couples TRBV7-2 to TRBJ2-7, with D possibly TRBD1 on 5 matching bases. This CDR3 has 13 residues. Germline V CDR1 and CDR2: SGHTA, FQGNSA. V lost 3 bases to trimming and J lost 2 bases, with 8 bases between them. CDR3 nucleotides: TGTGCCAGCAGCTTCCAGGACACCTACGAGCAGTACTTC. This sequence encodes CASSFQDTYEQYF. Complete variable domain (other parts from reference TRBV7-2 and TRBJ2-7): GAGVSQSPSNKVTEKGKDVELRCDPISGHTALYWYRQSLGQGLEFLIYFQGNSAPDKSGLPSDRFSAERTGGSVSTLTIQRTQQEDSAVYLCASSFQDTYEQYFGPGTRLTVT.

This chain joins TRBV7-9 and TRBJ1-1; maybe TRBD1 (5 bases). V lost 0 bases and J lost 5, with 10 bases in between. Germline values: CDR1 SEHNR, CDR2 FQNEAQ (reference sequence). The CDR3 spans 14 residues. The CDR3 coding sequence is TGTGCCAGCAGCTTAGCAGGGGCCGGGACTGAAGCTTTCTTT. This codes for CASSLAGAGTEAFF.

The sample holds a few counts of this clonotype. The chain has TRBV9 and TRBJ2-3, with 7 bases that match TRBD1. Trimming cost V 5 bases and J 0 bases; bases outside gene matches: 12. From germline, CDR1 is SGDLS and CDR2 YYNGEE. The CDR3 sequence is 17 residues long. CDR3 region: CASSQRSGQLSTDTQYF. The DNA of the CDR3 is TGTGCCAGCAGTCAACGGTCGGGACAGTTGAGCACAGATACGCAGTATTTT. The variable domain in full, completed from reference TRBV9 and TRBJ2-3, reads DSGVTQTPKHLITATGQRVTLRCSPRSGDLSVYWYQQSLDQGLQFLIQYYNGEERAKGNILERFSAQQFPDLHSELNLSSLELGDSALYFCASSQRSGQLSTDTQYFGPGTRLTVL.

The chain is built from TRBV7-3 and TRBJ2-5; no reliable D call. Germline V CDR1 and CDR2: SGHTA, FQGTGA. V gave up 4 bases and J gave up 0 bases, with 6 bases separating them. The CDR3 has 13 residues. The CDR3 reads CASSSTHQETQYF. The CDR3 nucleotides are TGTGCCAGCAGCTCGACGCACCAAGAGACCCAGTACTTC.

This clonotype has just a few counts. The V gene is TRBV15, the J gene TRBJ1-4; 7 bases align to TRBD1. J lost 10 bases, V lost 0 bases, and 8 bases had no gene match. Per germline, CDR1 LNHNV and CDR2 YYDKDF (reference sequence). CDR3 length: 15 residues. The CDR3 nucleotides are TGTGCCACCAGCAGAGATGAGAGGGGGCGCATAAAACTGTTTTTT. It translates to CATSRDERGRIKLFF.

This clonotype was detected a few times. Here the CDR3 reads CASTPGTLLYEQYF. CDR3 DNA sequence: TGTGCCAGCACCCCCGGGACTCTACTCTACGAGCAGTACTTC. The rearrangement links TRBV3-1 to TRBJ2-7, with a weak D call TRBD2 (6 bases). The CDR3 is made up of 14 amino acids. Germline loops: CDR1 LGHDT, CDR2 YNNKEL (reference sequence). V was trimmed by 7 bases and J by 3 bases, leaving 16 bases between them.

This clonotype was detected only a few times. The J gene is TRBJ2-2, the V gene TRBV27; 8 positions agree with TRBD1. The CDR3 is made up of 15 amino acids. V lost 6 bases, J lost 4 bases, and 7 bases stayed unmatched. Per germline, CDR1 MNHEY and CDR2 SMNVEV (reference sequence). CDR3 residues: CASRGTGLPTGELFF. CDR3 nucleotide sequence: TGTGCCAGCAGGGGGACAGGTCTTCCCACCGGGGAGCTGTTTTTT.

This clonotype was observed a few times. The chain is built from TRBV10-3 and TRBJ2-2, with D unresolved. Germline CDR1 is ENHRY and CDR2 is SYGVKD. This CDR3 is built from 11 residues. The germline V and J ends were trimmed by 3 bases and 6 bases, with 2 bases remaining between them. The CDR3 bases are TGTGCCATCAGTGACCCCGGGGAGCTGTTTTTT. Translation: CAISDPGELFF.

Only a few counts were recorded for this clonotype. This rearrangement joins TRBV12-3 or TRBV12-4 to TRBJ2-5; 9 bases match TRBD1. This CDR3 is built from 16 residues. V shed 5 bases, J shed 5 bases, and the junction held 12 bases outside the gene matches. This CDR3 reads CASSPTGQGLGETQYF. The CDR3 DNA reads as TGTGCCAGCAGTCCTACGGGACAGGGTTTGGGGGAGACCCAGTACTTC.

This clonotype was counted many times. The CDR3 loop is CASSLTSGGYEQYV. The CDR3 bases are TGTGCCAGCAGCCTCACTAGCGGGGGTTACGAGCAGTACGTC. This rearrangement joins TRBV4-2 to TRBJ2-7, with 11 positions matching TRBD2. This CDR3 contains 14 residues. Germline V gives CDR1 LGHNA, CDR2 YNFKEQ. The V and J ends lost 4 bases and 4 bases, in that order; junction bases with no gene match: 3.

The V gene is TRBV6-2 or TRBV6-3, the J gene TRBJ1-5; 12 bases match TRBD1. The V gene end was trimmed by 6 bases and the J gene end by 6 bases; junction bases not matched to a gene: 12. Germline V CDR1 and CDR2: MNHEY, SVGEGT. The CDR3 totals 17 residues. CDR3 bases: TGTGCCAGCAGGAGCCTTACCGGGACAGGGGGCCTTCAGCCCCAGCATTTT. Its translation is CASRSLTGTGGLQPQHF.

CDR3 bases: TGCGCCAGCAGCCAAACAAACATGAAAGGCGAAAAACTGTTTTTT. This sequence encodes CASSQTNMKGEKLFF. The chain links TRBV4-1 to TRBJ1-4; D not resolved. Germline V gives CDR1 MGHRA, CDR2 YSYEKL. The CDR3 consists of 15 residues. The V end lost 2 bases, the J end lost 8 bases, and 15 bases lay between the germline ends.

There are a few counts of this clonotype. At one of its ends the junction is not consistent with the germline gene, which may arise from a read error. The chain has TRBV7-9 and TRBJ2-7; tentatively, D is TRBD1 (6 bases). The CDR3 contains 15 residues. Germline V gene lookup returns CDR1 SEHNR and CDR2 FQNEAQ (reference sequence). The CDR3 loop is CASSFGTGRGQEQYF. As DNA, the CDR3 is TGTGCCAGCAGCTTCGGGACCGGCAGGGGACAAGAGCAGTACTTT.

This clonotype appeared a few times. The V call is TRBV5-1, the J call TRBJ1-2, with D unclear. The germline gives CDR1 SGHRS, CDR2 YFSETQ. This CDR3 region has 15 residues. The ends were cut back, 2 bases at V and 3 bases at J, with 14 bases in the middle. The CDR3 coding sequence is TGCGCCAGCAGCTTAGAAGGGTACGGGGACTATGGCTACACCTTC. Translated, it gives CASSLEGYGDYGYTF.

The chain joins TRBV4-1 to TRBJ1-2; tentatively, D is TRBD1 (5 bases). The CDR3 consists of 15 residues. Germline assignment: CDR1 MGHRA and CDR2 YSYEKL. V was cut by 5 bases and J by 0 bases, with 13 bases left in between. The CDR3 loop reads CASSFRDGANYGYTF. The CDR3 DNA reads TGCGCCAGCAGCTTCCGGGACGGAGCTAACTATGGCTACACCTTC.

The J gene is TRBJ2-3, the V gene TRBV21-1; the table assigns TRBD2, which was not confirmed against the DNA. TRBV21-1 is reported as a pseudogene. The CDR3 sequence is 16 residues long. CDR3 residues: CASSEASGGNTDTQYF. CDR3 sequence (DNA): TGTGCCAGCAGCGAGGCTAGCGGGGGAAACACAGATACGCAGTATTTT.

This clonotype was seen a few times. CDR3 bases: TGTGCCAGCAGCCCAAAAATGCTACGAGATGAGCAGTTCTTC. Amino acids: CASSPKMLRDEQFF. This chain uses TRBV11-1 with TRBJ2-1, with no clear D. Trimming removed 5 bases from V and 8 bases from J, with 16 bases in between. From germline, CDR1 is SGHAT and CDR2 FQDESV (reference sequence). CDR3 size: 14 residues.

The sample holds many counts of this clonotype. The chain employs TRBV5-1 and TRBJ1-1, with D uncertain. The CDR3 covers 16 residues. CDR1 and CDR2 (germline): SGHRS, YFSETQ. Deletions cut 0 bases from V and 0 bases from J, with 12 bases between. CDR3 sequence (DNA): TGCGCCAGCAGCTTGGCTGCGGACGAAATGAACACTGAAGCTTTCTTT. As protein: CASSLAADEMNTEAFF.

There are many counts of this clonotype. The CDR3 loop reads CASSDSSGGTDTQYF. The CDR3 DNA reads as TGTGCCAGCAGTGACTCGAGCGGGGGCACAGATACGCAGTATTTT. J is TRBJ2-3 and V is TRBV6-4; 7 bases align to TRBD2. The CDR3 extends over 15 amino acids. The V gene's germline CDR1 is MRHNA and CDR2 SNTAGT. V lost 0 bases to trimming and J lost 1 base; unmatched junction nucleotides: 1.

The chain carries TRBV6-1 and TRBJ2-7; no clear D gene. Trimming took off 5 bases at V and 1 base at J, with 18 bases between the two ends. This CDR3 is 16 amino acids long. In germline, CDR1 is MNHNS, CDR2 SASEGT. CDR3 sequence reads: CASSPRAAEFSYEQYF. The CDR3, as DNA: TGTGCCAGCAGTCCTAGGGCGGCAGAATTTTCCTACGAGCAGTACTTC.

The chain couples TRBV7-3 to TRBJ2-3; TRBD2 is a possible D gene (5 bases). V was trimmed by 0 bases and J by 4 bases, leaving 11 bases between them. The germline V gene encodes CDR1 SGHTA and CDR2 FQGTGA. This CDR3 contains 15 residues. Written as DNA, the CDR3 is TGTGCCAGCAGCTTAACGTATGGTAGCGCAGATACGCAGTATTTT. Protein sequence: CASSLTYGSADTQYF.

This chain connects TRBV5-1 to TRBJ2-7; 11 bases map to TRBD1. Trimming at V came to 2 bases and at J to 7 bases, leaving 8 bases not matched to a gene. CDR1 is SGHRS, CDR2 YFSETQ, per germline. The CDR3 consists of 15 residues. The CDR3 sequence is CASSFGQGAPGEQYF. CDR3 coding DNA: TGCGCCAGCAGCTTCGGACAGGGGGCGCCGGGAGAGCAGTACTTC.

This clonotype was seen only a few times. V is TRBV5-1 and J is TRBJ2-7; either TRBD1 or TRBD2 may fit D (5 bases each). There are 14 residues in the CDR3. The ends were cut back, 1 base at V and 3 bases at J, with 11 bases in the middle. CDR1 is SGHRS and CDR2 is YFSETQ in the germline V gene. The CDR3 sequence is CASSLKGTDYEQYF. The CDR3 region has the DNA TGCGCCAGCAGCTTGAAGGGGACGGACTACGAGCAGTACTTC.

The chain carries TRBV19 and TRBJ2-5; the D gene is possibly TRBD2 (6 bases). Between the trimmed V and J ends, which lost 8 bases and 5 bases, there was a span of 15 bases. In germline, CDR1 is LNHDA, CDR2 SQIVND (reference sequence). This CDR3 contains 13 residues. The CDR3 sequence is CASLAGRLETQYF. The CDR3, as DNA: TGTGCCAGTCTCGCGGGGCGGTTGGAGACCCAGTACTTC. Full variable domain (remainder filled in from reference TRBV19 and TRBJ2-5): DGGITQSPKYLFRKEGQNVTLSCEQNLNHDAMYWYRQDPGQGLRLIYYSQIVNDFQKGDIAEGYSVSREKKESFPLTVTSAQKNPTAFYLCASLAGRLETQYFGPGTRLLVL.

This clonotype was counted only a few times. The chain combines TRBV7-2 with TRBJ2-3; D may correspond to TRBD1 or TRBD2 (5 bases each). The CDR3 length is 17 residues. V dropped 7 bases and J dropped 4 bases, with 24 bases sitting between them. Germline V gene data show CDR1 as SGHTA and CDR2 as FQGNSA. CDR3 sequence reads: CASTQISGRPDADTQYF. The CDR3 DNA follows: TGTGCCAGCACCCAGATTTCGGGACGCCCAGACGCAGATACGCAGTATTTT. The full variable domain, with the rest looked up from reference TRBV7-2 and TRBJ2-3, is GAGVSQSPSNKVTEKGKDVELRCDPISGHTALYWYRQSLGQGLEFLIYFQGNSAPDKSGLPSDRFSAERTGGSVSTLTIQRTQQEDSAVYLCASTQISGRPDADTQYFGPGTRLTVL.